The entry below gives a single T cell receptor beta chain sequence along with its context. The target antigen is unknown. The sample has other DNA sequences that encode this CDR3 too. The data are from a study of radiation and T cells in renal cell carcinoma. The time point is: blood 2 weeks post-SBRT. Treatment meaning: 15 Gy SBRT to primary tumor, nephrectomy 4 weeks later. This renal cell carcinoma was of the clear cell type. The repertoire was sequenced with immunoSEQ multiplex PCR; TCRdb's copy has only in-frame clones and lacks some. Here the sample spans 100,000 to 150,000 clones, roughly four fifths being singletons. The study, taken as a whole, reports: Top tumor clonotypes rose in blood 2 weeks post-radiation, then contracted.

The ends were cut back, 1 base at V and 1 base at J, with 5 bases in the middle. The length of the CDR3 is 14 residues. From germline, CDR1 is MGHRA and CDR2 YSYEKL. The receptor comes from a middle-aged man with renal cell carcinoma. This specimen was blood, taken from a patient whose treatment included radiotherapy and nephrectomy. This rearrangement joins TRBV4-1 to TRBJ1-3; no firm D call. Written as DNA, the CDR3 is TGCGCCAGCAGCCAAGGACATTCTGGAAACACCATATATTTT. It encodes CASSQGHSGNTIYF.